This TCR beta chain was identified in a study of somatic mutations in cytotoxic T cells in rheumatoid arthritis (dated by TCRdb to about 2017). Turning to the overall study: A FACSAria II or Sony SH800 was used to flow-sort some V beta antibody-stained T-cell populations at nearly 100% purity, and TCRB sequencing was also done on sorted V beta1+ cells. Whether expanded CD8+ T-cell clones in untreated, newly diagnosed rheumatoid arthritis carry somatic mutations was the study question, and clonality was characterized with TCRB deep sequencing. A total of 65 rheumatoid arthritis patients and 15 to 25 healthy controls underwent TCRB deep sequencing. Median age was essentially the same in the patient group and the control group. The paper as a whole reports these results and caveats: The slight underrepresentation of TRBV07 in patients was not corrected for multiple comparisons. In patients, CD8+ clonality rose with age (Spearman r of about 0.53), which was not the case in healthy controls. The antigen targets of the expanded CD8+ clones were unknown, and absence from virus-specific databases did not rule out viral specificity. Rheumatoid arthritis patients and age-matched healthy controls did not significantly differ in CD8+ T-cell clonality. Several identical CD8+ TCRB sequences were found in both blood and synovial fluid, and in about an eighth of the roughly 60 patients the largest CD8+ clone exceeded 20% of CD8+ cells.

A note on this clone: Its antigen target is currently unknown. Per-base qualities were not stored, and no clone one base away is much larger.

CDR1 and CDR2 were assigned from the germline V gene as MRHNA and SNTAGT. The V end loses 7 bases and the J end loses 3 bases, and a stretch of 13 bases separates them. Including cysteine and phenylalanine, the CDR3 has 14 amino acids. Just CDR3 DNA is preserved here, 42 bases in frame from base 1. Buffy coats from around 21 blood donors served as healthy controls, a group that was 45% to 70% female with a median age of roughly 61 years (range 21-70). Flow cytometry confirmed the purity of CD4+ and CD8+ cells that had been isolated by positive magnetic bead selection on an AutoMACS. Isolation of peripheral blood mononuclear cells was done through Ficoll-Paque PLUS density gradient separation. Using Nucleospin Tissue or Tissue XS kits, DNA was extracted from CD4-enriched, CD8-enriched or PBMC samples, with quantification by a Qubit 2.0 fluorometer. Sequencing of TCRB CDR3 was done on genomic DNA with the immunoSEQ assay. In the paper's pipeline: Analyses were restricted to productive TCRB rearrangements. Clonality was expressed as a Shannon entropy-based productive clonality index, with each clone defined by a unique TCRB CDR3 sequence. To calculate repertoire overlap between two samples, the template counts of each clone were considered relative to each sample's total templates. Flow cytometry-measured V-gene usage correlated with V-gene usage from TCRB sequencing, with a Spearman r of more than 0.6. TCRdb's version of the immuneACCESS table is confined to in-frame rearrangements and falls short of the full clone set. An unresolved V gene accounts for under half of the shortfall where checked; the remainder is of unknown origin. The DNA gave D and trimming, while V, J and clone size come from that table. In this sample the table shows about 11,000 clones, around three quarters of which occur a single time. The leading ten clones occupy about 40% of the sample.

The V and J segments used are TRBV6-4 and TRBJ1-3; TRBD1 is possibly the D segment (6 matching bases). Source material: CD8+ T cells sorted from blood. The receptor was isolated from a man in his sixties in good health. The encoded CDR3 is CASTGGQNGNTIYF. The DNA reads as follows: TGTGCCAGCACTGGGGGGCAGAATGGAAACACCATATATTTT.